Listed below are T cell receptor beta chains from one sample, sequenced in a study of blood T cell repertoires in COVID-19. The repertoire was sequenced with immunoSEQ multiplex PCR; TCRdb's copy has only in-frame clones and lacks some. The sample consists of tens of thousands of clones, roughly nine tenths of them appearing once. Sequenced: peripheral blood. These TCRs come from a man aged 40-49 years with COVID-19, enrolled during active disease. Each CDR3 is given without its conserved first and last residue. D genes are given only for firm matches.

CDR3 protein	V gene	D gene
AISLQGAPNEKLF	TRBV10-3	TRBD1
ASSQEWSQSRPLH	TRBV4-1	NA
ASSPLAGEGAYEQY	TRBV18	NA
ASSPRGDGELF	TRBV7-9	TRBD2
ASSSNSDRVGQPQH	TRBV2	TRBD1
ASSHPGGGGYEQY	TRBV3-1/TRBV3-2	TRBD2
ASSGLGEQAF	TRBV7-9	NA
ATSTGSAYEQY	TRBV15	NA
ASIMRNRPRSGNTIY	TRBV21-1	NA
ASSLQKSSYEQY	TRBV11-1	NA
ASSWGGTQETQY	TRBV5-1	TRBD2
ASSGGTSGGYNEQF	TRBV5-4	TRBD2
ASSLLTASGANVLT	TRBV5-6	NA
ASSRDTPHYGYT	TRBV6-5	NA
ASSPMGPPNTEAF	TRBV11-2	NA
ASKLASTDTQY	TRBV27	NA
ASSLTGMNTEAF	TRBV5-1	NA
ASSQGLAGNNEQY	TRBV4-1	TRBD2
ASSWTGEVYNEQF	TRBV5-6	TRBD1
ASSVRRVDTQY	TRBV9	NA
ASSSTPGTGKIEAF	TRBV28	TRBD1
ASSSSDRQETQY	TRBV28	TRBD1
ASSLQGGETQY	TRBV5-6	NA
ASSPSQGAEGNQPQH	TRBV18	TRBD1
ASSSSPTVNYGYT	TRBV5-6	NA
ASIGGGAPGNTIY	TRBV6-5	NA
ASSSGQGVTDTQY	TRBV5-1	TRBD1
ASSPSLAGVNEQF	TRBV5-1	TRBD2
ASSSDRVADTQY	TRBV6-2/TRBV6-3	TRBD1
ATSDSRVLNQPQH	TRBV24-1	NA
ASTPGGTSGADTQY	TRBV4-2	TRBD2
ASSLRPSPSTDTQY	TRBV7-7	NA
ASSPEFGTGEETQY	TRBV7-9	TRBD1
ASSESKRGAFTDTQY	TRBV10-1	TRBD2
ASSEGNPGQSGYT	TRBV6-1	TRBD1
ASSFFLADNSPLH	TRBV28	NA
ATTTGYEQY	TRBV6-5	NA
ASSIRDKNTEAF	TRBV5-1	NA
ASSQGPPTEAF	TRBV2	NA
ASSPTGQGDTEAF	TRBV11-1	TRBD1
ASSRRGGADGANVLT	TRBV5-1	NA
ASSRAADWRGLQGNIQY	TRBV7-2	NA
ATTGVLGYT	TRBV28	TRBD1